This T cell receptor beta chain was sequenced for a study of tissue T cells after allogeneic stem cell transplantation. Findings and caveats of the study: Only a limited share of tissue TCRs appeared in blood or spleen. Within patients, tissue anatomy strongly shaped TCR repertoire composition.

Time point noted: mouse harvest day 7 after allogeneic transplant. The graft held 10^6 splenic CD5+ T cells and 10^7 T-cell-depleted bone marrow cells. B6 (H2b) cells into BALB/c (H2d) mice; tissues taken at day 7 or 14. As to this clone: Its antigen is not known. Germline and genes: mouse.

The assay was immunoSEQ multiplex PCR, and TCRdb's table has in-frame clones only and misses some. The sample includes roughly 10,000 clones, around two fifths seen only once; the top ten take 1.8%. The clonotype was recovered from a female BALB/c mouse given C57BL/6 T cells with graft-versus-host disease after an allogeneic hematopoietic cell transplant. Sequenced input: skin.

CDR3 in amino acids: CASGGNSQNTLYF. CDR3 DNA, as far as it was read: TGTGCCAGCGGTGGGAATAGTCAAAACACCTTGTAC. The chain combines TRBV13-2 with TRBJ2-4, with no clear D. Sequencing ends 1 residue short of the CDR3 end; the germline J gene provides the rest. V was shortened by 3 bases and J by 0 bases, with 5 bases between the two germline ends. The germline V gene encodes CDR1 NNHNN and CDR2 SYGAGS (reference sequence). The CDR3 contains 13 residues.